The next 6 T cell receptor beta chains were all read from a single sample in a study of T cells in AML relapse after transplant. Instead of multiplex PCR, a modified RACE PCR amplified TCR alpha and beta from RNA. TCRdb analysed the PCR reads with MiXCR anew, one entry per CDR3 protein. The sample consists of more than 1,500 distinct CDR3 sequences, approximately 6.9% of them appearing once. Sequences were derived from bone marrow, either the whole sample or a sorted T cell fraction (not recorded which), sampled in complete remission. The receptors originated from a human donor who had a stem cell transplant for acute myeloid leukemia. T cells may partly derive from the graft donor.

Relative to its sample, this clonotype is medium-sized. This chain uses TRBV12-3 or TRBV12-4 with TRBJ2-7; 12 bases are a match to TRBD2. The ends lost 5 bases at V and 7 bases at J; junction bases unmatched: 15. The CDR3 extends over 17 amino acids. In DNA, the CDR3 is TGTGCCAGCAGTCTTCGTGGACTAGCGGGACCCTCAGGAGAGCAGTACTTC. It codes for CASSLRGLAGPSGEQYF.

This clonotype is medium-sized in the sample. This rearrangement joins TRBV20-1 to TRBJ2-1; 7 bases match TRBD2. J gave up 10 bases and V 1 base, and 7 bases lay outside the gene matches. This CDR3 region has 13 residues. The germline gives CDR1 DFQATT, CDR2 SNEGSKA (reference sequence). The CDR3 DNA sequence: TGCAGTGCTAGAGCTGCAGCGGGAATGGAGCAGTTCTTC. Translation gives CSARAAAGMEQFF.

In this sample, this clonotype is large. CDR3 coding DNA: TGTGCCAGCAGCCAAAGTTTACAGGGGCTGGATTACGAGCAGTACTTC. It specifies CASSQSLQGLDYEQYF. The J gene is TRBJ2-7, the V gene TRBV3-1; 7 bases fit TRBD1. The CDR3 spans 16 residues. Germline V gene lookup returns CDR1 LGHDT and CDR2 YNNKEL (reference sequence). J lost 4 bases, V lost 2 bases, and 11 bases had no gene match.

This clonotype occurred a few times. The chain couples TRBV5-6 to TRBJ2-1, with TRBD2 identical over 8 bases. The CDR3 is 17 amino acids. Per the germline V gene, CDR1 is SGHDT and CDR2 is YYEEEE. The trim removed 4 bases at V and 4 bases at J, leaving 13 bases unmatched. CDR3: CASSPRRTSGLYNEQFF. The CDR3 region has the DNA TGTGCCAGCAGCCCGAGACGTACTAGCGGATTATACAATGAGCAGTTCTTC.

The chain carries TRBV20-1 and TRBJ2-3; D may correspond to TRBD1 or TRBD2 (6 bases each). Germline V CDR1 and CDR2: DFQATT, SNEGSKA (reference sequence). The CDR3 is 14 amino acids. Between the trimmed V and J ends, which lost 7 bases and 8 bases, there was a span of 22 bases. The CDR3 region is CSVNSLLKGGTQYF. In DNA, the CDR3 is TGCAGTGTTAACTCTTTGCTGAAGGGGGGTACGCAGTATTTT.

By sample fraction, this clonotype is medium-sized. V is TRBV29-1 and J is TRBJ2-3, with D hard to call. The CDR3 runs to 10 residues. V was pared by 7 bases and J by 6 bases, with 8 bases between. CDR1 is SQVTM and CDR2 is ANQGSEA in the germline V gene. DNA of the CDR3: TGCAGCGCCGGGTCTGATACGCAGTATTTT. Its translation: CSAGSDTQYF.